The rows below give T cell receptor beta chains drawn from one sample of a study of regulatory T cells in long-lasting Graves disease. TCRdb analysed the multiplex PCR reads with MiXCR anew, one entry per CDR3 protein. This table has 400,000 to 500,000 distinct CDR3 sequences, roughly 20% appearing once. The material sequenced was peripheral blood mononuclear cells (PBMCs), taken when the disease was refractory, from a patient treated with antithyroid drugs. These receptors came from a female donor with Graves disease. Both conserved end residues are part of each CDR3. The D gene is left open where the match is weak. Part of the rows lack a size; the others show once, few, many or a class for expanded clones.

size: many
J: TRBJ2-5
V: TRBV6-5
D: NA
length: 14
DNA: TGTGCCAGCAGTTACTCGCCAGGTCAAGAGACCCAGTACTTC
CDR3: CASSYSPGQETQYF

size: few
J: TRBJ2-2
V: TRBV24-1
D: NA
length: 12
DNA: TGTGCCACCGCACAGGGACCCGGGGAGCTGTTTTTT
CDR3: CATAQGPGELFF

size: many
J: TRBJ1-2
V: TRBV27
D: NA
length: 14
DNA: TGTGCCAGCAGTATCGCCATCCACGGCTATGGCTACACCTTC
CDR3: CASSIAIHGYGYTF

size: NA
J: TRBJ1-2
V: TRBV28
D: NA
length: 10
DNA: TGTGCCAGCAGCTCAGGGGACTACACCTTC
CDR3: CASSSGDYTF

size: many
J: TRBJ2-7
V: TRBV12-3/TRBV12-4
D: NA
length: 15
DNA: TGTGCCAGCAAAGCGTCCGCTCTGGCAGGCAACGAGCAGTACTTC
CDR3: CASKASALAGNEQYF

size: NA
J: TRBJ1-2
V: TRBV4-3
D: NA
length: 16
DNA: TGCGCCAGCAGCCAAGAAGTATTAGCGGGGGGCTATGGCTACACCTTC
CDR3: CASSQEVLAGGYGYTF

size: many
J: TRBJ2-1
V: TRBV28
D: TRBD1
length: 14
DNA: TGTGCCAGCAGCCGGGACAGCTCCTACAATGAGCAGTTCTTC
CDR3: CASSRDSSYNEQFF

size: many
J: TRBJ2-2
V: TRBV6-9
D: TRBD1
length: 15
DNA: TGTGCCAGCAGTTACCGGGACAGGAAGTCTGGGGAGCTGTTTTTT
CDR3: CASSYRDRKSGELFF

size: many
J: TRBJ2-7
V: TRBV7-9
D: NA
length: 14
DNA: TGTGCCAGCAGCCAATTCCGGGACTCGGTCGAGCAGTACTTC
CDR3: CASSQFRDSVEQYF

size: NA
J: TRBJ2-5
V: TRBV20-1
D: NA
length: 17
DNA: TGCAGTGCTAGAGATCTCGCAGCGAGAGTACCACAAGAGACCCAGTACTTC
CDR3: CSARDLAARVPQETQYF

size: NA
J: TRBJ2-1
V: TRBV10-1
D: TRBD2
length: 14
DNA: TGCGCCAGCAGCCACGGACTAGCCTCGGGTGAGCAGTTCTTC
CDR3: CASSHGLASGEQFF

size: NA
J: TRBJ2-7
V: TRBV20-1
D: NA
length: 11
DNA: TGCAGTGCTACACGGGACTACGAGCAGTACTTC
CDR3: CSATRDYEQYF

size: few
J: TRBJ2-7
V: TRBV5-1
D: TRBD1
length: 16
DNA: TGCGCCAGCAGCACCCGACAGGGGTCAGGTTTCTACGAGCAGTACTTC
CDR3: CASSTRQGSGFYEQYF

size: many
J: TRBJ2-7
V: TRBV11-2
D: TRBD2
length: 14
DNA: TGTGCCAGCGGCCCGGGACTAGCGGGAAACGAGCAGTACTTC
CDR3: CASGPGLAGNEQYF

size: few
J: TRBJ1-5
V: TRBV6-5
D: NA
length: 12
DNA: TGTGCCAGCAGTTCGCAAAATCAGCCCCAGCATTTT
CDR3: CASSSQNQPQHF

size: few
J: TRBJ2-7
V: TRBV7-2
D: TRBD2
length: 17
DNA: TGTGCCAGCAGCTATACTGTCGGGGGGGACACCACCTACGAGCAGTACTTC
CDR3: CASSYTVGGDTTYEQYF

size: many
J: TRBJ1-2
V: TRBV5-1
D: TRBD1
length: 14
DNA: TGCGCCAGCAGCCCGGGACAGGGCTCGGGTGGCTACACCTTC
CDR3: CASSPGQGSGGYTF

size: many
J: TRBJ2-5
V: TRBV10-3
D: NA
length: 13
DNA: TGTGCCATCAGTGAGTTTGGGAGAGAGACCCAGTACTTC
CDR3: CAISEFGRETQYF

size: many
J: TRBJ2-2
V: TRBV28
D: NA
length: 14
DNA: TGTGCCAGCAGTTTCGGAGAGAACACCGGGGAGCTGTTTTTT
CDR3: CASSFGENTGELFF

size: NA
J: TRBJ2-4
V: TRBV7-2
D: TRBD2
length: 17
DNA: TGTGCCAGCAGCTTAGCGAAGGGACTAGCGGGAGAGAACATTCAGTACTTC
CDR3: CASSLAKGLAGENIQYF

size: many
J: TRBJ1-4
V: TRBV28
D: TRBD1
length: 14
DNA: TGTGCCAGCAGTTTTTCAGGGGGGGATAAAAAACTGTTTTTT
CDR3: CASSFSGGDKKLFF

size: NA
J: TRBJ2-3
V: TRBV11-2
D: NA
length: 15
DNA: TGTGCCAGCAGCTTAGGGGCAGGAGCGGCAGATACGCAGTATTTT
CDR3: CASSLGAGAADTQYF

size: few
J: TRBJ2-5
V: TRBV20-1
D: TRBD2
length: 15
DNA: TGCAGTGCTAGCAGACTAGCGGAGTACCAAGAGACCCAGTACTTC
CDR3: CSASRLAEYQETQYF

size: NA
J: TRBJ1-1
V: TRBV13
D: TRBD1
length: 13
DNA: TGTGCCAGCAGCTCGATCGACAGGGGTGAAGCTTTCTTT
CDR3: CASSSIDRGEAFF

size: NA
J: TRBJ2-1
V: TRBV7-8
D: NA
length: 14
DNA: TGTGCCAGCAGCCACACTGGGAGGTTGAATGAGCAGTTCTTC
CDR3: CASSHTGRLNEQFF